This is a list of T cell receptor beta chains from one sample in a study of OX40 agonist ivuxolimab in advanced cancers. Generated by immunoSEQ multiplex PCR, the TCRdb table keeps only in-frame clones and is missing some. The sample has about 100,000 clones, 85% to 90% seen once. Specimen: CD4+ or CD8+ T cells sorted from blood, collected in a trial of the OX40 agonist ivuxolimab. These receptors were collected from an adult with an advanced solid tumor such as melanoma, head and neck, liver or kidney cancer. Both conserved end residues are part of each CDR3. Fields, in order: J gene, V gene, D gene, clone size, CDR3 protein, CDR3 DNA. A D gene is named only where the DNA matches it firmly. Only part of the rows carry a size: once, few, many, or a class if the clone is expanded.

j_gene: TRBJ2-6
v_gene: TRBV28
d_gene: TRBD1
abundance: .
CDR3aa: CASTETTGGSGANVLTF
CDR3nt: TGTGCCAGCACTGAAACGACAGGGGGCTCTGGGGCCAACGTCCTGACTTTC

j_gene: TRBJ1-5
v_gene: TRBV7-2
d_gene: .
abundance: .
CDR3aa: CASSSRGGREVQPQHF
CDR3nt: TGTGCCAGCAGCTCCAGGGGTGGGCGGGAGGTTCAGCCCCAGCATTTT

j_gene: TRBJ2-2
v_gene: TRBV30
d_gene: .
abundance: .
CDR3aa: CAWSVSPNTGELFF
CDR3nt: TGTGCCTGGAGTGTATCACCCAACACCGGGGAGCTGTTTTTT

j_gene: TRBJ2-2
v_gene: TRBV6-4
d_gene: .
abundance: .
CDR3aa: CASSDTNTGELFF
CDR3nt: TGTGCCAGCAGTGACACGAACACCGGGGAGCTGTTTTTT

j_gene: TRBJ2-7
v_gene: TRBV6-5
d_gene: .
abundance: once
CDR3aa: CASSYSKGSGYEQYF
CDR3nt: TGTGCCAGCAGTTACTCGAAAGGTTCCGGCTACGAGCAGTACTTC

j_gene: TRBJ1-2
v_gene: TRBV28
d_gene: .
abundance: .
CDR3aa: CASSPPPGSAYGYTF
CDR3nt: TGTGCCAGCAGCCCACCCCCCGGGTCGGCCTATGGCTACACCTTC

j_gene: TRBJ2-1
v_gene: TRBV5-1
d_gene: .
abundance: .
CDR3aa: CASSSPQGNEQFF
CDR3nt: TGCGCCAGCAGCTCTCCTCAGGGTAATGAGCAGTTCTTC

j_gene: TRBJ2-5
v_gene: TRBV5-6
d_gene: TRBD1
abundance: .
CDR3aa: CASSLPGQGQETQYF
CDR3nt: TGTGCCAGCAGTCTACCGGGACAGGGCCAAGAGACCCAGTACTTC

j_gene: TRBJ1-4
v_gene: TRBV2
d_gene: .
abundance: once
CDR3aa: CASKSTNEKLFF
CDR3nt: TGTGCCAGCAAATCAACTAATGAAAAACTGTTTTTT

j_gene: TRBJ2-3
v_gene: TRBV18
d_gene: .
abundance: .
CDR3aa: CASTPQGGEGTQYF
CDR3nt: TGTGCCAGCACCCCCCAGGGGGGGGAAGGTACGCAGTATTTT

j_gene: TRBJ1-1
v_gene: TRBV7-9
d_gene: TRBD1
abundance: once
CDR3aa: CASSRVWDRIAANTEAFF
CDR3nt: TGTGCCAGCAGCCGCGTCTGGGACAGAATTGCCGCGAACACTGAAGCTTTCTTT

j_gene: TRBJ2-1
v_gene: TRBV18
d_gene: .
abundance: .
CDR3aa: CASSPPGVYNEQFF
CDR3nt: TGTGCCAGCTCACCACCGGGCGTCTACAATGAGCAGTTCTTC

j_gene: TRBJ2-2
v_gene: TRBV6-5
d_gene: .
abundance: .
CDR3aa: CASSRSAGSGELFF
CDR3nt: TGTGCCAGCAGTAGATCCGCGGGGAGCGGGGAGCTGTTTTTT

j_gene: TRBJ1-2
v_gene: TRBV30
d_gene: .
abundance: .
CDR3aa: CAWSFGRYGYTF
CDR3nt: TGTGCCTGGAGTTTCGGACGGTATGGCTACACCTTC

j_gene: TRBJ1-4
v_gene: TRBV15
d_gene: TRBD1
abundance: .
CDR3aa: CATSKGGTEKRGKLFF
CDR3nt: TGTGCCACCAGCAAGGGGGGGACAGAGAAAAGGGGGAAACTGTTTTTT

j_gene: TRBJ1-5
v_gene: TRBV11-2
d_gene: .
abundance: .
CDR3aa: CASSETGYSNQPQHF
CDR3nt: TGTGCCAGCAGCGAGACGGGCTATAGCAATCAGCCCCAGCATTTT

j_gene: TRBJ2-1
v_gene: TRBV7-2
d_gene: TRBD2
abundance: .
CDR3aa: CASSLQVKRGGNNEQFF
CDR3nt: TGTGCCAGCAGCCTACAAGTGAAACGGGGGGGCAACAATGAGCAGTTCTTC

j_gene: TRBJ2-3
v_gene: TRBV28
d_gene: .
abundance: once
CDR3aa: CASSFHSPPTDTQYF
CDR3nt: TGTGCCAGCAGTTTTCACAGCCCTCCCACAGATACGCAGTATTTT

j_gene: TRBJ2-7
v_gene: TRBV7-2
d_gene: TRBD1
abundance: .
CDR3aa: CASSPTLTGSNEQYF
CDR3nt: TGTGCCAGCAGCCCCACCTTGACAGGGTCCAACGAGCAGTACTTC

j_gene: TRBJ1-6
v_gene: TRBV30
d_gene: .
abundance: once
CDR3aa: CAWNPGLNSPLHF
CDR3nt: TGTGCCTGGAACCCAGGATTAAATTCACCCCTCCACTTT

j_gene: TRBJ2-2
v_gene: TRBV7-6
d_gene: TRBD1
abundance: .
CDR3aa: CASSRTPPRTGTRTGELFF
CDR3nt: TGTGCCAGCAGCCGCACCCCACCTCGGACAGGGACGAGAACCGGGGAGCTGTTTTTT

j_gene: TRBJ1-3
v_gene: TRBV7-9
d_gene: TRBD1
abundance: .
CDR3aa: CASRKGQISGNTIYF
CDR3nt: TGTGCCAGCAGGAAGGGACAGATCTCTGGAAACACCATATATTTT

j_gene: TRBJ2-7
v_gene: TRBV9
d_gene: .
abundance: .
CDR3aa: CASSVEGGDTYEQYF
CDR3nt: TGTGCCAGCAGCGTAGAAGGAGGGGACACCTACGAGCAGTACTTC

j_gene: TRBJ2-6
v_gene: TRBV7-3
d_gene: .
abundance: once
CDR3aa: CASSLVLHSGANVLTF
CDR3nt: TGTGCCAGCAGCTTAGTTCTCCACTCTGGGGCCAACGTCCTGACTTTC

j_gene: TRBJ1-4
v_gene: TRBV11-2
d_gene: TRBD1
abundance: .
CDR3aa: CASSWTGGPNEKLFF
CDR3nt: TGTGCCAGCAGCTGGACAGGGGGGCCTAATGAAAAACTGTTTTTT

j_gene: TRBJ2-5
v_gene: TRBV7-2
d_gene: TRBD2
abundance: .
CDR3aa: CASSITSGALETQYF
CDR3nt: TGTGCCAGCTCTATAACTAGCGGGGCATTAGAGACCCAGTACTTC

j_gene: TRBJ1-1
v_gene: TRBV5-1
d_gene: .
abundance: .
CDR3aa: CASSSGPESTEAFF
CDR3nt: TGCGCCAGCAGTTCCGGACCGGAGAGCACTGAAGCTTTCTTT

j_gene: TRBJ1-2
v_gene: TRBV7-9
d_gene: .
abundance: .
CDR3aa: CASSLLLGDGYTF
CDR3nt: TGTGCCAGCAGCCTTCTATTGGGGGATGGCTACACCTTC

j_gene: TRBJ1-1
v_gene: TRBV7-9
d_gene: .
abundance: .
CDR3aa: CASSIVDTEAFF
CDR3nt: TGTGCCAGCAGTATTGTGGACACTGAAGCTTTCTTT

j_gene: TRBJ2-1
v_gene: TRBV6-4
d_gene: TRBD2
abundance: .
CDR3aa: CASSAGTSGNEQFF
CDR3nt: TGTGCCAGCAGCGCCGGGACTAGCGGCAATGAGCAGTTCTTC

j_gene: TRBJ2-2
v_gene: TRBV7-6
d_gene: .
abundance: .
CDR3aa: CASSEQGSTGELFF
CDR3nt: TGTGCCAGCAGCGAGCAGGGGTCGACCGGGGAGCTGTTTTTT

j_gene: TRBJ2-2
v_gene: TRBV6-5
d_gene: .
abundance: once
CDR3aa: CASSYLDSANTGELFF
CDR3nt: TGTGCCAGCAGTTACTTGGACAGCGCTAACACCGGGGAGCTGTTTTTT

j_gene: TRBJ1-1
v_gene: TRBV6-5
d_gene: .
abundance: .
CDR3aa: CASGPPPGTEAFF
CDR3nt: TGTGCCAGCGGGCCTCCTCCGGGGACTGAAGCTTTCTTT

j_gene: TRBJ2-5
v_gene: TRBV7-2
d_gene: TRBD2
abundance: .
CDR3aa: CASSPAGEQETQYF
CDR3nt: TGTGCCAGCAGCCCAGCGGGGGAGCAAGAGACCCAGTACTTC

j_gene: TRBJ2-7
v_gene: TRBV28
d_gene: TRBD2
abundance: once
CDR3aa: CAVGAGGPLSYEQYF
CDR3nt: TGTGCCGTCGGGGCGGGGGGCCCTCTTTCCTACGAGCAGTACTTC

j_gene: TRBJ2-1
v_gene: TRBV6-1
d_gene: .
abundance: .
CDR3aa: CASVQDVNNEQFF
CDR3nt: TGTGCCAGCGTCCAGGACGTAAACAATGAGCAGTTCTTC

j_gene: TRBJ2-5
v_gene: TRBV19
d_gene: .
abundance: .
CDR3aa: CASNIRLETQYF
CDR3nt: TGTGCCAGTAATATTAGGTTAGAGACCCAGTACTTC

j_gene: TRBJ2-7
v_gene: TRBV5-4
d_gene: .
abundance: .
CDR3aa: CASSFRAYEQYF
CDR3nt: TGTGCCAGCAGCTTCAGGGCCTACGAGCAGTACTTC

j_gene: TRBJ2-7
v_gene: TRBV7-2
d_gene: .
abundance: .
CDR3aa: CASSSAYEQYF
CDR3nt: TGTGCCAGCAGCTCCGCCTACGAGCAGTACTTC

j_gene: TRBJ1-1
v_gene: TRBV10-2
d_gene: .
abundance: .
CDR3aa: CASLQVFNTEAFF
CDR3nt: TGCGCCAGCTTGCAGGTTTTTAACACTGAAGCTTTCTTT

j_gene: TRBJ2-3
v_gene: TRBV5-3
d_gene: TRBD2
abundance: .
CDR3aa: CARSLEGLAGDTDTQYF
CDR3nt: TGTGCCAGAAGCTTGGAGGGACTAGCGGGAGACACAGATACGCAGTATTTT

j_gene: TRBJ2-5
v_gene: TRBV19
d_gene: TRBD2
abundance: .
CDR3aa: CASSIGGLQETQYF
CDR3nt: TGTGCCAGTAGTATAGGGGGACTACAAGAGACCCAGTACTTC

j_gene: TRBJ1-2
v_gene: TRBV2
d_gene: .
abundance: .
CDR3aa: CASSPDSGSNYGYTF
CDR3nt: TGTGCCAGCAGTCCTGACTCCGGGAGCAACTATGGCTACACCTTC

j_gene: TRBJ2-5
v_gene: TRBV27
d_gene: .
abundance: .
CDR3aa: CASSSDSTGGETQYF
CDR3nt: TGTGCCAGCAGTTCCGACTCGACGGGGGGCGAGACCCAGTACTTC

j_gene: TRBJ2-5
v_gene: TRBV10-3
d_gene: .
abundance: .
CDR3aa: CAIRESAGRETQYF
CDR3nt: TGTGCCATCAGAGAGTCGGCCGGACGAGAGACCCAGTACTTC

j_gene: TRBJ1-1
v_gene: TRBV18
d_gene: .
abundance: .
CDR3aa: CASSGKVGNTEAFF
CDR3nt: TGTGCCAGCTCGGGAAAAGTGGGGAACACTGAAGCTTTCTTT

j_gene: TRBJ2-7
v_gene: TRBV19
d_gene: .
abundance: .
CDR3aa: CASSIPYKTRSSYEQYF
CDR3nt: TGTGCCAGTAGTATCCCCTATAAGACGAGGAGCTCCTACGAGCAGTACTTC

j_gene: TRBJ2-7
v_gene: TRBV10-3
d_gene: TRBD2
abundance: .
CDR3aa: CATSGRSYEQYF
CDR3nt: TGTGCCACTAGCGGGAGATCCTACGAGCAGTACTTC

j_gene: TRBJ2-1
v_gene: TRBV5-4
d_gene: .
abundance: .
CDR3aa: CASSLVGSSYNEQFF
CDR3nt: TGTGCCAGCAGCTTGGTCGGGAGCTCCTACAATGAGCAGTTCTTC

j_gene: TRBJ1-4
v_gene: TRBV7-9
d_gene: TRBD1
abundance: .
CDR3aa: CASSDRGSFGKLFF
CDR3nt: TGTGCCAGCAGCGACAGGGGAAGTTTTGGAAAACTGTTTTTT

j_gene: TRBJ1-3
v_gene: TRBV12-5
d_gene: .
abundance: .
CDR3aa: CASGVPGNTIYF
CDR3nt: TGTGCTAGTGGCGTCCCTGGAAACACCATATATTTT

j_gene: TRBJ2-7
v_gene: TRBV28
d_gene: .
abundance: few
CDR3aa: CASSRLKAYPAYEQYF
CDR3nt: TGTGCCAGCAGCCGCCTCAAGGCCTACCCAGCCTACGAGCAGTACTTC

j_gene: TRBJ2-3
v_gene: TRBV4-1
d_gene: TRBD2
abundance: .
CDR3aa: CASSQGLAGADTQYF
CDR3nt: TGCGCCAGCAGCCAGGGACTAGCGGGGGCAGATACGCAGTATTTT

j_gene: TRBJ1-1
v_gene: TRBV6-6
d_gene: .
abundance: .
CDR3aa: CASRPRPQGDTEAFF
CDR3nt: TGTGCCAGCAGACCGCGACCACAAGGGGACACTGAAGCTTTCTTT

j_gene: TRBJ2-3
v_gene: TRBV30
d_gene: TRBD1
abundance: .
CDR3aa: CAWQQGYRDTQYF
CDR3nt: TGTGCCTGGCAACAGGGGTATAGGGATACGCAGTATTTT